This T cell receptor (beta chain) stems from a study of blood T cell repertoires in COVID-19. As for the study in general: Material from acute and convalescent COVID-19 was sourced from the United States, Italy and Spain. PBMCs, B-cell-depleted T cells, or T cells were the source of the cDNA or gDNA that made up the material.

As processed by the authors: Estimates of nucleated cell counts were drawn from the amplification of reference gene primers. The data were produced by immunoSEQ multiplex PCR, yet TCRdb's version contains in-frame clones alone and is incomplete. V and J calls and clone size are given by that table; D and trimming were obtained from the DNA. The sample lists under 45,000 clones, roughly 89% occurring once. The CDR3 is made up of 15 amino acids. Germline V gene lookup returns CDR1 SGHNT and CDR2 YYREEE (reference sequence). The V gene lost 6 bases and the J gene lost 2 bases, with 17 bases spanning the gap. This clone was detected once.

The gene calls are TRBV5-4 and TRBJ2-5, with D possibly TRBD2 on 6 matching bases. This clonotype was sampled from a human donor in a cohort sampled during active COVID-19. Source material: peripheral blood. CDR3 DNA sequence: TGTGCCAGCATCAAAAACCGGGGAGGACAAGAGACCCAGTACTTC. Translated, it gives CASIKNRGGQETQYF.